The entry below describes one T cell receptor beta chain. The antigen is unknown. These data originate in a study of PD-1 blockade in classical Hodgkin lymphoma. Study observations and caveats: After ASCT, patients who started nivolumab under 1 year later were excluded.

Profiling relied on immunoSEQ multiplex PCR, and the TCRdb table lists in-frame clones only, not all of them. The table includes almost 30,000 clones, roughly 80% detected once. CDR1 and CDR2 (germline): SGHNT, YENEEA. There are 14 residues in the CDR3. With V trimmed by 5 bases and J by 4 bases, 4 bases remained unmatched. Stated time point: cycle 4 day 1 (C4D1), after more than five weeks of nivolumab. Every patient relapsed after autologous stem cell transplantation, and brentuximab vedotin exposure varied. Researchers report purifying CD4+ T cells from thawed PBMCs by magnetic negative selection. Source: CD4+ T cells from blood, taken before the fourth cycle of nivolumab. This TCR was sampled from a human donor with classical Hodgkin lymphoma. The genes are TRBV11-3 and TRBJ1-1; 10 positions match TRBD1. The CDR3 DNA reads TGTGCCAGCAGCACGGGACAGGGGAGCACTGAAGCTTTCTTT. It is translated as CASSTGQGSTEAFF.